Each of the 13 T cell receptor beta chains below was sequenced from the same sample in a study of blood T cell repertoires in COVID-19. Only in-frame clones appear in the TCRdb table, and some are missing; sequencing was by immunoSEQ multiplex PCR. The data hold roughly 100,000 clones, with about 80% observed a single time. Sequenced sample: peripheral blood. Receptors originate from a human donor in a cohort sampled during active COVID-19.

This clone was found once. This chain joins TRBV19 and TRBJ2-2; 11 bases are a match to TRBD2. This CDR3 comprises 19 residues. The germline V gene has CDR1 LNHDA and CDR2 SQIVND (reference sequence). Trimming removed 6 bases from V and 6 bases from J; junction bases left unmatched: 18. The CDR3 region has the DNA TGTGCCAGTAGGCTAGACGGTACTAGCGGGGGAGGTATGGCCGGGGAGCTGTTTTTT. Its protein is CASRLDGTSGGGMAGELFF.

The chain carries TRBV6-1 and TRBJ1-1, with 7 bases lining up with TRBD1. CDR1 is MNHNS, CDR2 SASEGT, per germline. The V segment lost 3 bases and the J segment 5 bases; nucleotides outside the gene matches: 9. The CDR3 loop spans 15 amino acids. CDR3 bases: TGTGCCAGCAGTGAGTGGGGACAGACGAGGACTGAAGCTTTCTTT. It encodes CASSEWGQTRTEAFF.

This rearrangement joins TRBV5-1 to TRBJ1-2; TRBD1 agrees at 9 bases. The germline CDR1 and CDR2 sequences are SGHRS and YFSETQ. V was pared by 4 bases and J by 6 bases, with 7 bases of the junction left unmatched. This CDR3 region has 14 residues. This chain's CDR3 is CASSLGQGSNGYTF. For the CDR3, the DNA is TGCGCCAGCAGCCTGGGACAGGGTTCTAATGGCTACACCTTC.

The chain combines TRBV5-5 with TRBJ2-7; D ambiguous. V lost 2 bases and J 1 base, leaving 7 bases between the germline ends. CDR1 is SGHKS and CDR2 is YYEKEE in the germline V gene (reference sequence). This CDR3 comprises 13 residues. The CDR3 sequence: CASSFYGSYEQYF. The CDR3 DNA follows: TGTGCCAGCAGCTTCTACGGTTCCTACGAGCAGTACTTC.

This chain links TRBV4-3 with TRBJ1-2; perhaps TRBD1 as D (5 bases). CDR3 length: 13 amino acids. Trimming cost V 1 base and J 5 bases, with 8 bases left between them. Germline-derived CDR1 and CDR2 are LGHNA and YSLEER. The CDR3 region is CASSQAGGYGYTF. The CDR3 DNA follows: TGCGCCAGCAGCCAAGCGGGGGGATATGGCTACACCTTC.

The genes are TRBV7-2 and TRBJ2-3; maybe TRBD1 (5 bases). V gave up 1 base and J gave up 12 bases, with 11 bases separating them. CDR1 and CDR2 (germline): SGHTA, FQGNSA. CDR3 length: 12 residues. The CDR3 is CASSLEGPSQYF. CDR3 DNA sequence: TGTGCCAGCAGCTTAGAGGGGCCCTCTCAGTATTTT.

The chain couples TRBV5-1 to TRBJ2-2; unclear D gene. This CDR3 is built from 15 residues. V shed 1 base and J shed 0 bases, with 7 bases lying between them. Germline V lookup: CDR1 SGHRS, CDR2 YFSETQ. The CDR3 here is CASSLMSANTGELFF. The CDR3 DNA reads as TGCGCCAGCAGCTTGATGAGCGCGAACACCGGGGAGCTGTTTTTT.

The chain uses TRBV6-5 and TRBJ1-6; 8 bases map to TRBD1. This CDR3 region has 14 residues. Germline lookup yields CDR1 MNHEY and CDR2 SVGAGI. Trimming removed 7 bases from V and 3 bases from J; junction bases left unmatched: 2. In DNA form, the CDR3 reads TGTGCCAGCAACGACAGGGGCTATAATTCACCCCTCCACTTT. The encoded protein is CASNDRGYNSPLHF.

The chain uses TRBV18 and TRBJ2-5; TRBD2 matches at 7 bases. The CDR3 totals 16 residues. The V segment lost 4 bases and the J segment 3 bases; nucleotides outside the gene matches: 11. From germline, CDR1 is KGHSH and CDR2 LQKENI. CDR3 nucleotide sequence: TGTGCCAGCTCACACGGCCAATGGGGGGGAGAAGAGACCCAGTACTTC. Translated, it gives CASSHGQWGGEETQYF. The variable domain in full, with the rest retrieved from reference TRBV18 and TRBJ2-5, is NAGVMQNPRHLVRRRGQEARLRCSPMKGHSHVYWYRQLPEEGLKFMVYLQKENIIDESGMPKERFSAEFPKEGPSILRIQQVVRGDSAAYFCASSHGQWGGEETQYFGPGTRLLVL.

The chain links TRBV4-3 to TRBJ1-1; D is uncertain. The germline V gene has CDR1 LGHNA and CDR2 YSLEER. With 3 bases removed from V and 0 bases from J, the gap between germline ends came to 11 bases. The CDR3 has 15 amino acids. The CDR3 loop is CASSQGVGMNTEAFF. The CDR3, as DNA: TGCGCCAGCAGCCAGGGAGTGGGGATGAACACTGAAGCTTTCTTT.

V and J are TRBV7-2 and TRBJ2-1; TRBD2 matches 9 bases. In germline, CDR1 is SGHTA, CDR2 FQGNSA. After removal of 5 bases from V and 8 bases from J, the junction contained 10 bases not matched to a gene. The CDR3 sequence is 15 residues long. Here the CDR3 DNA reads TGTGCCAGCAGCCTTGGGCGGGGGGGCCGCGATGAGCAGTTCTTC. Its translation is CASSLGRGGRDEQFF. Using reference TRBV7-2 and TRBJ2-1 for the parts outside the CDR3, the full variable domain is GAGVSQSPSNKVTEKGKDVELRCDPISGHTALYWYRQSLGQGLEFLIYFQGNSAPDKSGLPSDRFSAERTGGSVSTLTIQRTQQEDSAVYLCASSLGRGGRDEQFFGPGTRLTVL.

The V call is TRBV2, the J call TRBJ2-1; 9 bases agree with TRBD2. Germline V CDR1 and CDR2: SNHLY, FYNNEI. The V segment lost 2 bases and the J segment 7 bases; nucleotides outside the gene matches: 9. The CDR3 contains 16 residues. DNA for the CDR3: TGTGCCAGCAGTGAATACGGCGGGGGGGCCGGAAATGAGCAGTTCTTC. Its protein is CASSEYGGGAGNEQFF.

V is TRBV6-5 and J is TRBJ2-5; 10 positions match TRBD1. The CDR3 is 15 amino acids. Germline lookup yields CDR1 MNHEY and CDR2 SVGAGI. V shed 2 bases, J shed 6 bases, and the junction held 6 bases outside the gene matches. The CDR3 here is CASSYQSGQGKTQYF. In DNA, the CDR3 is TGTGCCAGCAGTTACCAATCGGGACAGGGGAAGACCCAGTACTTC.